This TCR beta chain was identified in a study of T cell changes during pregnancy in multiple sclerosis. Sequencing used immunoSEQ multiplex PCR; TCRdb keeps in-frame clones, though not all of them. The sample includes about 40,000 clones, around 94% of them seen just once. The sequencing here drew on peripheral blood, taken in the third trimester of pregnancy. The clonotype was recovered from a female donor with multiple sclerosis, enrolled in a pregnancy study.

The CDR3 protein is CAWSAGTSGNPQYF. The CDR3 DNA reads TGTGCCTGGAGCGCCGGGACTAGCGGGAATCCGCAGTATTTT. This chain connects TRBV30 to TRBJ2-3; the match to TRBD2 covers 13 bases. V gave up 3 bases and J gave up 10 bases; unmatched junction bases: 7. The length of the CDR3 is 14 residues. Germline loops: CDR1 GTSNPN, CDR2 SVGIG (reference sequence).